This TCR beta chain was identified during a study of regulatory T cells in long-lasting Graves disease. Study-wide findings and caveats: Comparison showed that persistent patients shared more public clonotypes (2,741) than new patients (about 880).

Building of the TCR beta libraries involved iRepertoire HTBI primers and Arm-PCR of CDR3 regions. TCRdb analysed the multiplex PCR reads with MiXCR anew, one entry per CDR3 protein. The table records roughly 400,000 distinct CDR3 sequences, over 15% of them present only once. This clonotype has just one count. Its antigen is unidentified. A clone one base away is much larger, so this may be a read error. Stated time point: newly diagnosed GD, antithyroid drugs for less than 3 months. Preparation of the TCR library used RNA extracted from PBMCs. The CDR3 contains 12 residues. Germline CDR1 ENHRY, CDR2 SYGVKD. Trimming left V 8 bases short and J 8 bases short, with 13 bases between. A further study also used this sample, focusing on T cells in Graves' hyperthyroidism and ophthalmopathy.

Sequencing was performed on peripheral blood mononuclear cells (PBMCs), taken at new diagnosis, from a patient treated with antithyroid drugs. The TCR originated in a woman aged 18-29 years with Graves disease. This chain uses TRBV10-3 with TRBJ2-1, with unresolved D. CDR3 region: CAIGGRKDEQFF. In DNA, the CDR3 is TGTGCCATCGGTGGCAGGAAAGATGAGCAGTTCTTC.